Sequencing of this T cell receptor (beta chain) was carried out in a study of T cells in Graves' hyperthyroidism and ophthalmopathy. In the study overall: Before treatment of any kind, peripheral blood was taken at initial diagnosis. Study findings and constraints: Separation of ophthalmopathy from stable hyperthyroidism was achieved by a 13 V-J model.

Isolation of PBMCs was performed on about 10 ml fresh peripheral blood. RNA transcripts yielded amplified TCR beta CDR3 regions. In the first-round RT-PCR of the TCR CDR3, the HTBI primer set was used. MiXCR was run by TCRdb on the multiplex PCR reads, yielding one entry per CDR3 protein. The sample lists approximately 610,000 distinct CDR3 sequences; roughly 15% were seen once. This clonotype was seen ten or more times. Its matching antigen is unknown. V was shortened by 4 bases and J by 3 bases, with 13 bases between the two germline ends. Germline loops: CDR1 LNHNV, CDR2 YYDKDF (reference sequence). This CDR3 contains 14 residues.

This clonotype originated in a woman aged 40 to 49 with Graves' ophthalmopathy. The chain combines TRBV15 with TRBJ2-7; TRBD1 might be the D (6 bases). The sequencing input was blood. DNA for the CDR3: TGTGCCACCAGCACAGCCGGGACAAACTACGAGCAGTACTTC. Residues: CATSTAGTNYEQYF.